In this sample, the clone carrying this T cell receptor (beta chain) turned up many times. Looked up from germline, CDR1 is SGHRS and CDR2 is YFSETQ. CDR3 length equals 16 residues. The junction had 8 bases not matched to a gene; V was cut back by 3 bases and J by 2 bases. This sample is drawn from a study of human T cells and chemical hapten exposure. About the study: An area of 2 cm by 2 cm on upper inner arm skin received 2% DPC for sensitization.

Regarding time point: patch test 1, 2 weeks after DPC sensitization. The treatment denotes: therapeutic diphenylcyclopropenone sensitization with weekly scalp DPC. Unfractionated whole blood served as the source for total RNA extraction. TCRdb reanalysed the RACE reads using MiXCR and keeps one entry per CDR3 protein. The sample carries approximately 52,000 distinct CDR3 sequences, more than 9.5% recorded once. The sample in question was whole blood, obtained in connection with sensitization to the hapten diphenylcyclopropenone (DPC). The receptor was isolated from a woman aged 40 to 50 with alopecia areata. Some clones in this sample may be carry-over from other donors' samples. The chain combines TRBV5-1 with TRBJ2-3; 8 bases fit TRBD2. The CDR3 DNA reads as TGCGCCAGCAGCTCGGGTTTAGCGGGGATCACAGATACGCAGTATTTT. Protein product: CASSSGLAGITDTQYF.